This T cell receptor (beta chain) was identified during a study of blood T cell repertoires in COVID-19. Assay used: immunoSEQ multiplex PCR; TCRdb lists only in-frame clones, some missing. Here the sample spans 95,000 to 120,000 clones, approximately 85% being singletons. This CDR3 has 15 amino acids. Germline CDR1 is SGHTA and CDR2 is FQGTGA. V was pared by 2 bases and J by 8 bases, with 18 bases between. Sequences were obtained from peripheral blood. This TCR came from a woman aged 60-70 years with COVID-19, enrolled during active disease. This chain joins TRBV7-3 and TRBJ1-2, with D possibly matching TRBD1 (5 bases). This CDR3 is CASSLSGDSQGGYTF. CDR3 coding DNA: TGTGCCAGCAGCTTATCGGGCGACAGTCAGGGCGGCTACACCTTC.